Below, 19 T cell receptor beta chains from the same sample are listed, as sequenced in a study of PD-1 blockade in classical Hodgkin lymphoma. The table came from immunoSEQ multiplex PCR; TCRdb's copy has only in-frame clones and leaves some out. The table shows some 86,000 clones, with 90% occurring only once. The time point here: cycle 4 day 1 (C4D1), after 6 weeks of nivolumab. Relapses following autologous stem cell transplantation were seen in all patients, with brentuximab vedotin exposure varying. This material consisted of peripheral blood mononuclear cells (PBMCs), taken before the fourth cycle of nivolumab. The receptors stem from a human donor with classical Hodgkin lymphoma.

As concerns this clone: One junction end does not reproduce the germline sequence, and a read error may be involved. The V call is TRBV10-2, the J call TRBJ1-5, with D unclear. Germline assignment: CDR1 WSHSY and CDR2 SAAADI. The CDR3 contains 12 residues. The CDR3 sequence: CAISPSNQPQHF. The CDR3 DNA follows: TGCGCCATCAGTCCGAGCAATCAGCCCCAGCATTTT.

The CDR3 DNA reads TGTGCCAGCAGCAGTCGGGGACTTCTGAACACTGAAGCTTTCTTT. Its translation is CASSSRGLLNTEAFF. This chain links TRBV13 with TRBJ1-1; TRBD1 is a possible D gene (5 bases). V dropped 5 bases and J dropped 0 bases, with 13 bases sitting between them. CDR3 length: 15 amino acids. Germline CDR1 and CDR2: PRHDT and FYEKMQ (reference sequence).

The chain couples TRBV27 to TRBJ1-2, with TRBD1 as a possible D gene (5 bases). There are 15 residues in the CDR3. Deletions cut 6 bases from V and 2 bases from J, with 16 bases between. The germline V gene encodes CDR1 MNHEY and CDR2 SMNVEV (reference sequence). The CDR3 DNA reads as TGTGCCAGCAGCACCATTCGGTCAGGGAACTATGGCTACACCTTC. Its translation: CASSTIRSGNYGYTF.

This clone was seen a single time. This rearrangement joins TRBV6-4 to TRBJ2-7; TRBD1 might be the D (6 bases). V shed 8 bases and J shed 5 bases, with 13 bases lying between them. CDR3 length equals 12 residues. Per germline, CDR1 MRHNA and CDR2 SNTAGT. CDR3 loop: CASGRDTHEQYF. Here the CDR3 DNA reads TGTGCCAGCGGCCGGGACACCCACGAGCAGTACTTC.

The rearrangement joins TRBV5-1 to TRBJ1-5; TRBD1 matches at 7 bases. Losses at the gene ends were 0 bases for V and 5 bases for J; bases not matched to a gene: 5. This CDR3 has 15 residues. The germline V gene encodes CDR1 SGHRS and CDR2 YFSETQ. DNA for the CDR3: TGCGCCAGCAGCTTGGGGGGCAGGGGGGATCAGCCCCAGCATTTT. Its translation: CASSLGGRGDQPQHF.

The chain carries TRBV28 and TRBJ2-7; D perhaps matches TRBD1 (6 bases). The CDR3 sequence is 16 residues long. V was pared by 1 base and J by 7 bases, with 20 bases between. CDR1 is MDHEN and CDR2 is SYDVKM in the germline V gene. The CDR3 here is CASSLSHREITKEQYF. DNA for the CDR3: TGTGCCAGCAGTTTATCCCACAGGGAAATCACTAAAGAGCAGTACTTC.

V gene TRBV5-4 combines with J gene TRBJ1-3; D gene unclear. This CDR3 comprises 17 residues. Germline-derived CDR1 and CDR2 are SGHNT and YYREEE (reference sequence). Trimming stripped 0 bases from V and 0 bases from J, with 13 bases between. The CDR3: CASSLVVGKSSGNTIYF. CDR3 DNA sequence: TGTGCCAGCAGCTTGGTTGTAGGCAAGAGCTCTGGAAACACCATATATTTT.

This clone appeared once. This chain uses TRBV7-4 with TRBJ1-6; tentative D call: TRBD1 (5 bases). The germline V and J ends were trimmed by 1 base and 3 bases, with 7 bases remaining between them. The CDR3 length is 15 residues. The germline V gene encodes CDR1 SGHVT and CDR2 SQSDAQ. CDR3 sequence reads: CASSLGTNYNSPLHF. The CDR3 nucleotides are TGTGCCAGCAGCTTAGGGACAAACTATAATTCACCCCTCCACTTT.

The chain employs TRBV9 and TRBJ2-3, with D possibly TRBD1 on 5 matching bases. The V gene lost 4 bases and the J gene lost 4 bases, with 16 bases spanning the gap. This CDR3 region has 15 residues. CDR1 is SGDLS, CDR2 YYNGEE, per germline. The CDR3 region is CASSLSDGAADTQYF. CDR3 sequence (DNA): TGTGCCAGCAGCCTAAGTGATGGGGCGGCAGATACGCAGTATTTT.

This clone was counted a single time. The rearrangement joins TRBV5-5 to TRBJ1-5; D might be TRBD1 (5 bases). The CDR3 contains 14 residues. V was trimmed by 0 bases and J by 2 bases, leaving 6 bases between them. Germline CDR1 and CDR2: SGHKS and YYEKEE (reference sequence). The CDR3 loop reads CASSLGGGNQPQHF. The CDR3 DNA follows: TGTGCCAGCAGCTTGGGAGGGGGCAATCAGCCCCAGCATTTT.

The chain carries TRBV12-5 and TRBJ1-5; D not certain. The CDR3 has 14 amino acids. Deletions cut 3 bases from V and 1 base from J, with 7 bases between. CDR1 is LGHNT, CDR2 FRNRAP, per germline. This CDR3 reads CASGFLDSNQPQHF. In nucleotides, the CDR3 is TGTGCTAGTGGTTTCTTGGACAGCAATCAGCCCCAGCATTTT.

The chain has TRBV7-9 and TRBJ1-5; a weak D match, TRBD1 (5 bases). Trimming cost V 1 base and J 4 bases, with 8 bases left between them. Germline V gives CDR1 SEHNR, CDR2 FQNEAQ (reference sequence). The length of the CDR3 is 14 residues. The CDR3 bases are TGTGCCAGCAGCTTAGTAGGGGTTAATCAGCCCCAGCATTTT. Translation: CASSLVGVNQPQHF.

The V and J genes are TRBV7-9 and TRBJ2-5; D gene unclear. V was cut by 2 bases and J by 1 base, with 11 bases left in between. The CDR3 contains 15 residues. Germline V lookup: CDR1 SEHNR, CDR2 FQNEAQ (reference sequence). The CDR3 DNA reads as TGTGCCAGCAGCTTATTGGGTGAGGCCCAAGAGACCCAGTACTTC. Translating gives CASSLLGEAQETQYF.

This chain connects TRBV29-1 to TRBJ1-5; no definite D call. The V end was cut by 7 bases, the J end by 3 bases, with 10 bases between. Germline-derived CDR1 and CDR2 are SQVTM and ANQGSEA. This CDR3 has 12 residues. Written as DNA, the CDR3 is TGCAGCGCCGGAGGTGTCAATCAGCCCCAGCATTTT. Its translation: CSAGGVNQPQHF.

The chain uses TRBV27 and TRBJ2-6, with 7 bases identical to TRBD1. In germline, CDR1 is MNHEY, CDR2 SMNVEV (reference sequence). This CDR3 is 17 amino acids long. J gave up 4 bases and V 3 bases, and 9 bases lay outside the gene matches. The CDR3 DNA reads as TGTGCCAGCAGTTTCGCCTTGACAGGGAGCGGGGCCAACGTCCTGACTTTC. This codes for CASSFALTGSGANVLTF.

This sequence joins TRBV13 and TRBJ2-7; the D is unclear. The CDR3 consists of 13 residues. V was clipped by 3 bases and J by 3 bases, with 9 bases between them. Germline CDR1 and CDR2: PRHDT and FYEKMQ (reference sequence). CDR3 region: CASSFSSNYEQYF. The CDR3 bases are TGTGCCAGCAGCTTTAGCAGTAACTACGAGCAGTACTTC.

The chain couples TRBV5-4 to TRBJ1-2, with D unresolved. In germline, CDR1 is SGHNT, CDR2 YYREEE (reference sequence). Trimming shortened V by 0 bases and J by 8 bases, and 17 bases separated the two germline ends. CDR3 length: 15 residues. This chain's CDR3 is CASSLGGSVPLGYTF. In DNA form, the CDR3 reads TGTGCCAGCAGCTTGGGCGGGTCAGTCCCCTTGGGCTACACCTTC. The variable domain in full, with the rest retrieved from reference TRBV5-4 and TRBJ1-2, is ETGVTQSPTHLIKTRGQQVTLRCSSQSGHNTVSWYQQALGQGPQFIFQYYREEENGRGNFPPRFSGLQFPNYSSELNVNALELDDSALYLCASSLGGSVPLGYTFGSGTRLTVV.

The chain uses TRBV9 and TRBJ2-3, with D unresolved. The CDR3 has 13 amino acids. Trimming shortened V by 0 bases and J by 2 bases, and 4 bases separated the two germline ends. The germline V gene has CDR1 SGDLS and CDR2 YYNGEE. In nucleotides, the CDR3 is TGTGCCAGCAGCGTAGTAGTCACAGATACGCAGTATTTT. Residues: CASSVVVTDTQYF.

This clone was counted between two and nine times. The V gene is TRBV7-9, the J gene TRBJ1-6; D remains ambiguous. The CDR3 sequence is 15 residues long. Germline V gives CDR1 SEHNR, CDR2 FQNEAQ (reference sequence). V was pared by 4 bases and J by 7 bases, with 14 bases between. The CDR3 DNA sequence: TGTGCCAGCAGCTACGGGTCCCCGGGGAATTCACCCCTCCACTTT. It encodes CASSYGSPGNSPLHF.